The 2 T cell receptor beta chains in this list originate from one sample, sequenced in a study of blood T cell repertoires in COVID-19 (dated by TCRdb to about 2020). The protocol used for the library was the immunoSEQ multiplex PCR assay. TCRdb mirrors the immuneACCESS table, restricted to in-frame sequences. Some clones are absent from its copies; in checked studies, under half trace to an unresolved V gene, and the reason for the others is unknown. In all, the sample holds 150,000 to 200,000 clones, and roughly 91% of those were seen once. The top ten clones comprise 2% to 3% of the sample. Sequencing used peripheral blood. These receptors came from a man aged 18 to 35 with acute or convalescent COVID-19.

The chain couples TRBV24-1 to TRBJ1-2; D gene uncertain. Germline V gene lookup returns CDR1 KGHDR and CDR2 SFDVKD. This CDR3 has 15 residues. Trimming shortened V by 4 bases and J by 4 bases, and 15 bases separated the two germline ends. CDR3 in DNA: TGTGCCACCAGTGACACCCGAGGGCCCCTCTATGGCTACACCTTC. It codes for CATSDTRGPLYGYTF.

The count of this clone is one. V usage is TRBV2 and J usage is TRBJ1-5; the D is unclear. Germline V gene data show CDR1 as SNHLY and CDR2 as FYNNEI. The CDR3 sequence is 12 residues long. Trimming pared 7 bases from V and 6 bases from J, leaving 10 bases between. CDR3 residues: CASTTGSQPQHF. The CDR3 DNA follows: TGTGCCAGCACTACCGGGAGTCAGCCCCAGCATTTT.